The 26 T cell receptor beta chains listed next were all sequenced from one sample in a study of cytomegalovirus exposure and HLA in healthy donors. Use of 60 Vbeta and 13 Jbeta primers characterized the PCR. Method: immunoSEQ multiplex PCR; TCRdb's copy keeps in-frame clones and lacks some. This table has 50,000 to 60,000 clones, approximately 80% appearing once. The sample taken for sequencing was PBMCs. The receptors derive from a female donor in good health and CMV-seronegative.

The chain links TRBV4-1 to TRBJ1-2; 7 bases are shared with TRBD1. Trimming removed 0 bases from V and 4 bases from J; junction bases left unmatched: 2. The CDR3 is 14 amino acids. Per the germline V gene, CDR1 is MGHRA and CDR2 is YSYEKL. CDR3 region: CASSQDGDSYGYTF. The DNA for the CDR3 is TGCGCCAGCAGCCAAGATGGGGACAGCTATGGCTACACCTTC.

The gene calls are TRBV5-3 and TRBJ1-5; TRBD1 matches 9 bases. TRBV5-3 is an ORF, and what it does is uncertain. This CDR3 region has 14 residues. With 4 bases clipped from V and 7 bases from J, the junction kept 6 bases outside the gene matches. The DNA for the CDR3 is TGTGCCAGAAGCAGGGACAGGGTGGGCCAGCCCCAGCATTTT. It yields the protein CARSRDRVGQPQHF.

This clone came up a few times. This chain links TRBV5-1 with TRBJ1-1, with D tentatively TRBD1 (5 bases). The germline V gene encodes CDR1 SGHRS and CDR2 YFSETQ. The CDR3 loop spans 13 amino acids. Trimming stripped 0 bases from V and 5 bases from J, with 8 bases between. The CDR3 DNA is TGCGCCAGCAGCTTGGGGTCAGGGACTGAAGCTTTCTTT. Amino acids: CASSLGSGTEAFF.

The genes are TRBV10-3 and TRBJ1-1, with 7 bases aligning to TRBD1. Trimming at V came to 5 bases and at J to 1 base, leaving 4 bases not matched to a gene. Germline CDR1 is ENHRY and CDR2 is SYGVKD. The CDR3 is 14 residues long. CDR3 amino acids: CAISQQGTNTEAFF. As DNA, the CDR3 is TGTGCCATCAGTCAACAGGGGACGAACACTGAAGCTTTCTTT.

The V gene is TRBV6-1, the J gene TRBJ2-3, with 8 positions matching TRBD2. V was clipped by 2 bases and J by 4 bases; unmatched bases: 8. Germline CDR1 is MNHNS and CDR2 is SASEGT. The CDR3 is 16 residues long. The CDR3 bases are TGTGCCAGCAGTGAAAGTGCGGGGGGCACTGCAGATACGCAGTATTTT. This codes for CASSESAGGTADTQYF.

CDR3 nucleotide sequence: TGTGCCAGCAGCTTAAGGAGGACAGGTTCGAACACTGAAGCTTTCTTT. It translates to CASSLRRTGSNTEAFF. This chain links TRBV7-2 with TRBJ1-1; TRBD1 aligns across 7 bases. Per germline, CDR1 SGHTA and CDR2 FQGNSA. With 2 bases clipped from V and 1 base from J, the junction kept 7 bases outside the gene matches. The CDR3 extends over 16 amino acids.

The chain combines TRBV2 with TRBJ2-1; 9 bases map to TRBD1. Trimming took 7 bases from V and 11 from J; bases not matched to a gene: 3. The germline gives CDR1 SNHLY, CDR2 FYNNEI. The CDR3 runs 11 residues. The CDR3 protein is CASNYRGQQFF. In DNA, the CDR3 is TGTGCCAGCAATTACAGGGGGCAGCAGTTCTTC.

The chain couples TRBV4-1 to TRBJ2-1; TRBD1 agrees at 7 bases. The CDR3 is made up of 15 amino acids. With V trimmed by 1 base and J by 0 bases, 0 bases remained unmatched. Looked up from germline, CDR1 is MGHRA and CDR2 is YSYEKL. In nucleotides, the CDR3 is TGCGCCAGCAGCCAAGGACAGGGCTCCTACAATGAGCAGTTCTTC. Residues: CASSQGQGSYNEQFF.

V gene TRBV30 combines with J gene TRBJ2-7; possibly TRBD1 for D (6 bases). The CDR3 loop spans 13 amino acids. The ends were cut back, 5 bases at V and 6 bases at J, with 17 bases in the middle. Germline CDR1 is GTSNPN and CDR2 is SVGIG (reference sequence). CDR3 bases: TGTGCCTGGGACAGGACATTTGAGGGCGAGCAGTACTTC. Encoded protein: CAWDRTFEGEQYF.

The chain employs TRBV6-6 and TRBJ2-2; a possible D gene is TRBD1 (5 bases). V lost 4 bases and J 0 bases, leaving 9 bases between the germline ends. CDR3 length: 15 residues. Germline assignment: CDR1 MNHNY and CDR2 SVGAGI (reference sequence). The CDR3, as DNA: TGTGCCAGCAGTTTAGGGGCAGCGAACACCGGGGAGCTGTTTTTT. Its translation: CASSLGAANTGELFF.

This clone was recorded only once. As DNA, the CDR3 is TGTGCCATCAGTGAGCCTACTAGCGGGGGAATAAATGAGCAGTTCTTC. This sequence encodes CAISEPTSGGINEQFF. This rearrangement joins TRBV10-3 to TRBJ2-1; TRBD2 aligns across 11 bases. V trimming: 2 bases; J trimming: 7 bases; junction bases outside the gene matches: 7. The CDR3 has 16 amino acids. Germline CDR1 reads ENHRY; CDR2 reads SYGVKD.

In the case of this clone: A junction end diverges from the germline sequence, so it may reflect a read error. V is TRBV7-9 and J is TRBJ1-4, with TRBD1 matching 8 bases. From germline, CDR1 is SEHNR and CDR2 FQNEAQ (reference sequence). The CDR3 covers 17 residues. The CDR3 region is CVSSSSQGATTNEKLFF. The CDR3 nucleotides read TGTGTCAGCAGCTCCAGTCAGGGGGCCACAACTAATGAAAAACTGTTTTTT.

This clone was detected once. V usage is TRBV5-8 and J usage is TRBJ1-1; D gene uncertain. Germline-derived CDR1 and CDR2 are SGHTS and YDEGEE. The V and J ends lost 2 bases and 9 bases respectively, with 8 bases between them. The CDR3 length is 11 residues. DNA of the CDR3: TGTGCCAGCAGCTTTTCCGGTCAAGCTTTCTTT. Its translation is CASSFSGQAFF.

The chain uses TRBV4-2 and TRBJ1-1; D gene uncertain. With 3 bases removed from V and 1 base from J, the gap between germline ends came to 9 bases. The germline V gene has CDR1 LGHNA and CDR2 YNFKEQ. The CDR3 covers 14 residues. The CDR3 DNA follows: TGTGCCAGCAGCCAGTACACAGCGAACACTGAAGCTTTCTTT. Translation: CASSQYTANTEAFF.

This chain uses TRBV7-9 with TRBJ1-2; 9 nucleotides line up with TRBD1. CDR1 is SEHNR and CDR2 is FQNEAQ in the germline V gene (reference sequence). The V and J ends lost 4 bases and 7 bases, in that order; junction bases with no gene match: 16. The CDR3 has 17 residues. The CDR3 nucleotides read TGTGCCAGCAGCTCCACCCCCGGACAGGGGCCAAGGGGTGGCTACACCTTC. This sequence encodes CASSSTPGQGPRGGYTF.

CDR3 residues: CASSIGRDRAEAFF. CDR3 in DNA: TGTGCCAGTAGTATTGGCAGGGATCGCGCTGAAGCTTTCTTT. The chain uses TRBV19 and TRBJ1-1, with D maybe TRBD1 (5 bases). V shed 3 bases and J shed 6 bases, with 14 bases lying between them. This CDR3 region has 14 residues. In germline, CDR1 is LNHDA, CDR2 SQIVND (reference sequence).

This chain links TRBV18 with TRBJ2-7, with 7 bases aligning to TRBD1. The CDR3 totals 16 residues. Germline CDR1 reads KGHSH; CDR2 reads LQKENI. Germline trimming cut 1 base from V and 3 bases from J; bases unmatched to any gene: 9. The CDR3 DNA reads TGTGCCAGCTCACCACGGCAGGGACAGCGAAACTACGAGCAGTACTTC. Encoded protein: CASSPRQGQRNYEQYF. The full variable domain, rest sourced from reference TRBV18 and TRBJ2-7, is NAGVMQNPRHLVRRRGQEARLRCSPMKGHSHVYWYRQLPEEGLKFMVYLQKENIIDESGMPKERFSAEFPKEGPSILRIQQVVRGDSAAYFCASSPRQGQRNYEQYFGPGTRLTVT.

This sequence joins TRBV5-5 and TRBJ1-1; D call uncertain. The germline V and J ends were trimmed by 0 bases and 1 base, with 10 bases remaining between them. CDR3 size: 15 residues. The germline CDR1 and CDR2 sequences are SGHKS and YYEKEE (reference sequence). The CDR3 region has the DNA TGTGCCAGCAGCTTGGGGGCCGGAACGAACACTGAAGCTTTCTTT. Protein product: CASSLGAGTNTEAFF.

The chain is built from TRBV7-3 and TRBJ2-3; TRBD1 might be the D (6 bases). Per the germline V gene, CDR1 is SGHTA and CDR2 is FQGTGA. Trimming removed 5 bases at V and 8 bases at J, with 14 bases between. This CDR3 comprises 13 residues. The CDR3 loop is CASSPVLGGTQYF. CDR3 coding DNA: TGTGCCAGCAGCCCCGTCTTAGGGGGTACGCAGTATTTT.

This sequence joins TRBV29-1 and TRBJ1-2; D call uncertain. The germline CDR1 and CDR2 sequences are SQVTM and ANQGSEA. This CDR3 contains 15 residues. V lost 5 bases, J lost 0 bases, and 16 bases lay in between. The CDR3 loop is CSVPSIGKTNYGYTF. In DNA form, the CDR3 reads TGCAGCGTTCCTAGCATAGGAAAAACTAACTATGGCTACACCTTC.

The CDR3 loop is CASSIRTGNQPQHF. The CDR3 region has the DNA TGTGCCAGTAGTATTAGGACGGGAAATCAGCCCCAGCATTTT. V gene TRBV19 combines with J gene TRBJ1-5; D uncertain. V lost 3 bases, J lost 4 bases, and 10 bases lay in between. Germline CDR1 reads LNHDA; CDR2 reads SQIVND (reference sequence). This CDR3 has 14 residues.

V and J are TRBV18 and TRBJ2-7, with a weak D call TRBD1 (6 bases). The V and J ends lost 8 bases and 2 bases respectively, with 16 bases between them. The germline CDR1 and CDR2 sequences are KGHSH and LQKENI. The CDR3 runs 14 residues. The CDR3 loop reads CASQGQVRTYEQYF. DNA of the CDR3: TGTGCCAGCCAGGGGCAGGTGAGGACCTACGAGCAGTACTTC.

The CDR3: CASSFRGTTEAFF. The CDR3 DNA follows: TGTGCCAGTAGTTTCAGGGGGACGACTGAAGCTTTCTTT. V gene TRBV19 combines with J gene TRBJ1-1; TRBD1 matches 7 bases. Germline CDR1 and CDR2: LNHDA and SQIVND (reference sequence). The J segment lost 5 bases and the V segment lost 5 bases, leaving 5 bases of the junction unmatched. The CDR3 is 13 amino acids.

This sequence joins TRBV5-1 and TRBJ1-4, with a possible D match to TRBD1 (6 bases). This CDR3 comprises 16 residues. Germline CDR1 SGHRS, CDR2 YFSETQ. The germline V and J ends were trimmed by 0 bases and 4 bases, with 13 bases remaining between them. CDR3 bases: TGCGCCAGCAGCTTGGAGCCGGGACACTTTAATGAAAAACTGTTTTTT. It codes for CASSLEPGHFNEKLFF. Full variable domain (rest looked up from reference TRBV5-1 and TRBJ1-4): KAGVTQTPRYLIKTRGQQVTLSCSPISGHRSVSWYQQTPGQGLQFLFEYFSETQRNKGNFPGRFSGRQFSNSRSEMNVSTLELGDSALYLCASSLEPGHFNEKLFFGSGTQLSVL.

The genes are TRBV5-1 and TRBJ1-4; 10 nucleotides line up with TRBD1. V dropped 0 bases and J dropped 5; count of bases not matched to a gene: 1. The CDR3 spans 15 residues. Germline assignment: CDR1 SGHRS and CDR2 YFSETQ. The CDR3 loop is CASSLEGQGNEKLFF. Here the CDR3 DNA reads TGCGCCAGCAGCTTGGAGGGACAGGGGAATGAAAAACTGTTTTTT.

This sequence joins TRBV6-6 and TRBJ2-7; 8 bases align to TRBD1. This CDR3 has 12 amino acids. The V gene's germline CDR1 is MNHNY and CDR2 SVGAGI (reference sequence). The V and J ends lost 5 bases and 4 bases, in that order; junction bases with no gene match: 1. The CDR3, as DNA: TGTGCCAGCAGTGGACAGGGATACGAGCAGTACTTC. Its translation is CASSGQGYEQYF.